This TCR beta chain was profiled in a study of chemoradiotherapy in HPV16-positive cancers. Repeated repertoire sampling spanned the course of chemoradiotherapy. The data were produced by immunoSEQ multiplex PCR, yet TCRdb's version contains in-frame clones alone and is incomplete. The sample includes about 35,000 clones, 92% of them seen just once. The sequence was collected from a human donor with HPV-associated anogenital cancer. The sequences come from blood, collected from a patient who underwent chemoradiotherapy.

CDR3 in amino acids: CASSQERTGVPLSGANVLTF. Written as DNA, the CDR3 is TGCGCCAGCAGCCAAGAGAGGACAGGGGTACCTCTATCTGGGGCCAACGTCCTGACTTTC. The gene calls are TRBV4-1 and TRBJ2-6, with 9 bases fitting TRBD1. V was clipped by 0 bases and J by 1 base; unmatched bases: 10. The length of the CDR3 is 20 residues. The V gene's germline CDR1 is MGHRA and CDR2 YSYEKL.